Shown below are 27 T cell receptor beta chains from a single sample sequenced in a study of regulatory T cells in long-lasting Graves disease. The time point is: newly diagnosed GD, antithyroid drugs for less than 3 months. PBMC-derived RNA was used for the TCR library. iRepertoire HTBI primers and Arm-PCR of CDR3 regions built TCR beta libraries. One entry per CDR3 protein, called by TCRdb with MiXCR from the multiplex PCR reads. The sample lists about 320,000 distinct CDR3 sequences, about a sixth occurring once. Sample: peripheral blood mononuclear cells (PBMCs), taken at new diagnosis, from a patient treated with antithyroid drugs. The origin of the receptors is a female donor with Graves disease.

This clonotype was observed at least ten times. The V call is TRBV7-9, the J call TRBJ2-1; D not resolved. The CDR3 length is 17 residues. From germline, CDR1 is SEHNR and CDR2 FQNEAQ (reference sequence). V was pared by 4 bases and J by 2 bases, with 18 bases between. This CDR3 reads CASSSPSWSETYNEQFF. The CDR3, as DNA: TGTGCCAGCAGCTCACCCTCGTGGAGCGAGACCTACAATGAGCAGTTCTTC.

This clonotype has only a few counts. The CDR3 here is CASSVTGVLNQPQHF. Here the CDR3 DNA reads TGCGCCAGCAGCGTCACGGGAGTTCTCAATCAGCCCCAGCATTTT. The J gene is TRBJ1-5, the V gene TRBV4-1; D is unclear. V was pared by 5 bases and J by 3 bases, with 14 bases between. CDR1 is MGHRA, CDR2 YSYEKL, per germline. The CDR3 extends over 15 amino acids.

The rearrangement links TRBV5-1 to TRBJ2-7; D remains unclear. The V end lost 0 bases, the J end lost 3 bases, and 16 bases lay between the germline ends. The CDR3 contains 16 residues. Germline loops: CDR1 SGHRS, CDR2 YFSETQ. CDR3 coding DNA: TGCGCCAGCAGCTTGGAGGGTTCCTCTACTTACTACGAGCAGTACTTC. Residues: CASSLEGSSTYYEQYF.

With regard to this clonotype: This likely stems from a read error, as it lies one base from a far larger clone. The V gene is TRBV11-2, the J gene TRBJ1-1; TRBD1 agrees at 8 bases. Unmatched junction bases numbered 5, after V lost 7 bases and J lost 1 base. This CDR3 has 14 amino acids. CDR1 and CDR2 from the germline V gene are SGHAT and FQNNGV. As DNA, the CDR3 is TGTGCCAGCACCGCCGGGACAGGGAACACTGAAGCTTTCTTT. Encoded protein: CASTAGTGNTEAFF.

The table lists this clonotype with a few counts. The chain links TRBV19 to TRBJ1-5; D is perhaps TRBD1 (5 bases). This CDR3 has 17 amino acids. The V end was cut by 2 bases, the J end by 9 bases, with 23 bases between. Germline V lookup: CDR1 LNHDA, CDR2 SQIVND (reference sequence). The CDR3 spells CASSIFLTQDLRGPQHF. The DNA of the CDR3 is TGTGCCAGTAGTATATTCCTGACACAGGACCTTCGGGGGCCCCAGCATTTT.

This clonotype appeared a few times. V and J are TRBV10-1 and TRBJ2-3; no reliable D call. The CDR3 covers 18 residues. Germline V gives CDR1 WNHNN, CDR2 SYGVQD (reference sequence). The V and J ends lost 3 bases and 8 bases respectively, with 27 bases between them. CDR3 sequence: CASSDLPPKPRMDGTQYF. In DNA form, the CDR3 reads TGCGCCAGCAGTGATCTCCCCCCAAAGCCGCGGATGGACGGTACGCAGTATTTT.

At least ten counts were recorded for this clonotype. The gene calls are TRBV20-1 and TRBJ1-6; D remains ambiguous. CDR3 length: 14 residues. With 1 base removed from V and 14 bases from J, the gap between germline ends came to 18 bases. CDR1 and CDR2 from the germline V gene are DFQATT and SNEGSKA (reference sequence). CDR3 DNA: TGCAGTGCTAGAGTTTCCCCCTTCGGATTGGCCCTCCACTTT. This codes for CSARVSPFGLALHF.

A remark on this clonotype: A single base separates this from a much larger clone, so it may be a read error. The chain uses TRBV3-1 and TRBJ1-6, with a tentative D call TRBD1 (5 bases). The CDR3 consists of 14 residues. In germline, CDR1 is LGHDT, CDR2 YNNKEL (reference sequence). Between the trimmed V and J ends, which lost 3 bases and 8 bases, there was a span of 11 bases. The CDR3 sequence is CASSHSEGDSPLHF. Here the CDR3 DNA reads TGTGCCAGCAGCCACTCGGAAGGGGATTCACCCCTCCACTTT.

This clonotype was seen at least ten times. This CDR3 reads CASRPTLNTGELFF. In nucleotides, the CDR3 is TGTGCCAGCAGACCGACCCTTAACACCGGGGAGCTGTTTTTT. The chain links TRBV7-6 to TRBJ2-2; D gene unclear. Trimming pared 6 bases from V and 2 bases from J, leaving 10 bases between. The CDR3 loop spans 14 amino acids. The V gene's germline CDR1 is SGHVS and CDR2 FNYEAQ.

The CDR3 DNA sequence: TGTGCCAGCTCACCAGCGGGAGGTGAGCAGTTCTTC. Its protein is CASSPAGGEQFF. This sequence joins TRBV18 and TRBJ2-1, with 8 bases identical to TRBD2. Germline V gene lookup returns CDR1 KGHSH and CDR2 LQKENI. The CDR3 sequence is 12 residues long. V gave up 2 bases and J gave up 9 bases; unmatched junction bases: 0.

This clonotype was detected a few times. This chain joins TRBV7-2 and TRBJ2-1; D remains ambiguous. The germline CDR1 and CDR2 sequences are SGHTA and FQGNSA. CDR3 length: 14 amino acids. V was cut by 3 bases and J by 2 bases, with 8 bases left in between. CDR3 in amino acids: CASSFGITYNEQFF. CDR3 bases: TGTGCCAGCAGCTTCGGCATTACCTACAATGAGCAGTTCTTC.

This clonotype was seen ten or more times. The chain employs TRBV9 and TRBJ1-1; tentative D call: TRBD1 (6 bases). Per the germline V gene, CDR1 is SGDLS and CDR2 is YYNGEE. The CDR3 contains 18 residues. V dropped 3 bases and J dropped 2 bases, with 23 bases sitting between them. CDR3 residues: CASSGPRTAQNSNTEAFF. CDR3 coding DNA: TGTGCCAGCAGCGGGCCAAGGACAGCCCAGAACTCTAACACTGAAGCTTTCTTT.

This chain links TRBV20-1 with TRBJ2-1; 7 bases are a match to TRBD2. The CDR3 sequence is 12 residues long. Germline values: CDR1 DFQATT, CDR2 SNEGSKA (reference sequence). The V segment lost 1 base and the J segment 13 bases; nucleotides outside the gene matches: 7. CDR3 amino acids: CSARVRERVQFF. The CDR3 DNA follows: TGCAGTGCTAGAGTGCGGGAGCGAGTTCAGTTCTTC.

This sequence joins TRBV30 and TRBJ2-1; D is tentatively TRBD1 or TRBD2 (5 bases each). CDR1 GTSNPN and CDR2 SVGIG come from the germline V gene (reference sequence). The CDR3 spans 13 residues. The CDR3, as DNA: TGTGCTCAGGGACGTATATCCTACAATGAGCAGTTCTTC. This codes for CAQGRISYNEQFF. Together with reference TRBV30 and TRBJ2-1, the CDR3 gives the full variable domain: SQTIHQWPATLVQPVGSPLSLECTVEGTSNPNLYWYRQAAGRGLQLLFYSVGIGQISSEVPQNLSASRPQDRQFILSSKKLLLSDSGFYLCAQGRISYNEQFFGPGTRLTVL.

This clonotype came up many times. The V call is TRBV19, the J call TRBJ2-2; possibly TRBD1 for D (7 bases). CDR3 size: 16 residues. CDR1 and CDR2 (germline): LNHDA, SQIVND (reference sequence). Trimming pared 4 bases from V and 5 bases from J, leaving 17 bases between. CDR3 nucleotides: TGTGCCAGTAGTAGCTGGTCGGCAGGGGGGACCGGGGAGCTGTTTTTT. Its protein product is CASSSWSAGGTGELFF.

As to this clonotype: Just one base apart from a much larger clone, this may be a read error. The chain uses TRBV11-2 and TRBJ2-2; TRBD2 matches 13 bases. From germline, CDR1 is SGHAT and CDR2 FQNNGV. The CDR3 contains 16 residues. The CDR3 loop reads CASSSGLAGATEELFF. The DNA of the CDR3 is TGTGCCAGCAGCTCTGGACTAGCGGGAGCGACCGAGGAGCTGTTTTTT. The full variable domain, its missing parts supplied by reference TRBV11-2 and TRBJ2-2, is EAGVAQSPRYKIIEKRQSVAFWCNPISGHATLYWYQQILGQGPKLLIQFQNNGVVDDSQLPKDRFSAERLKGVDSTLKIQPAKLEDSAVYLCASSSGLAGATEELFFGEGSRLTVL.

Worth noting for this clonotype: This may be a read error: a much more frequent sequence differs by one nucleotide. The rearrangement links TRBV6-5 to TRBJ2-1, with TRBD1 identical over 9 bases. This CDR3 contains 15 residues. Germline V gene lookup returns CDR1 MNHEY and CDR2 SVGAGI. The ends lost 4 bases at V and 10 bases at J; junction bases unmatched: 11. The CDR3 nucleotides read TGTGCCAGCAGTTCTATACAGGGGGCGCGCTACGAGCAGTTCTTC. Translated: CASSSIQGARYEQFF.

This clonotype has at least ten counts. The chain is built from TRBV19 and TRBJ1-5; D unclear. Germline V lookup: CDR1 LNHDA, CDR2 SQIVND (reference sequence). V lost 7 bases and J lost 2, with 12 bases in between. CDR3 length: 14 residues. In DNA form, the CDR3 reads TGTGCCAGTAACCTTAGGCGCGGCAATCAGCCCCAGCATTTT. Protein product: CASNLRRGNQPQHF.

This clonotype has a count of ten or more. CDR3 DNA sequence: TGTGCCAGCAGCCTAGGGGGCTGGGGGTTTGACACTGAAGCTTTCTTT. As protein: CASSLGGWGFDTEAFF. J is TRBJ1-1 and V is TRBV7-2; 7 nucleotides agree with TRBD1. With 5 bases clipped from V and 3 bases from J, the junction kept 12 bases outside the gene matches. There are 16 residues in the CDR3. Germline V gene sequence: CDR1 SGHTA, CDR2 FQGNSA.

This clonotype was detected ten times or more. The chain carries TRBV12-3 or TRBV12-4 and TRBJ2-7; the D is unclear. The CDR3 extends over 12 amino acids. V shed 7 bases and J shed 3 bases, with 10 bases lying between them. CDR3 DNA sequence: TGTGCCAGCACTTCGGGCGACTACGAGCAGTACTTC. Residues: CASTSGDYEQYF.

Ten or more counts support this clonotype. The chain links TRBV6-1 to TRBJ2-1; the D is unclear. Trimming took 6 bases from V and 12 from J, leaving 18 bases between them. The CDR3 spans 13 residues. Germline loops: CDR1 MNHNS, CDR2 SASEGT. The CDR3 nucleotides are TGTGCCAGCAGCCCGGATCAATCAATGCGGCAGTTCTTC. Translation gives CASSPDQSMRQFF.

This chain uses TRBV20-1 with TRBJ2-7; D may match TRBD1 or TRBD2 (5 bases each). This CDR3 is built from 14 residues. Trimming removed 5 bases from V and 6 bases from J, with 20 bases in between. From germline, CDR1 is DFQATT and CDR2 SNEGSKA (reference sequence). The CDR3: CSAVGTPQDGEQYF. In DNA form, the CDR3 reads TGCAGTGCTGTTGGGACCCCCCAAGACGGCGAGCAGTACTTC.

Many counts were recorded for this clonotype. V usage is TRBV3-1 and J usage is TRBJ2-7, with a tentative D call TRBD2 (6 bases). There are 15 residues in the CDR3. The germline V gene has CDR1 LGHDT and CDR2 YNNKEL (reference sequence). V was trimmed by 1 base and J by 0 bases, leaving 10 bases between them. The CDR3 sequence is CASSQGYGSSYEQYF. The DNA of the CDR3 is TGTGCCAGCAGCCAAGGTTACGGGAGCTCCTACGAGCAGTACTTC.

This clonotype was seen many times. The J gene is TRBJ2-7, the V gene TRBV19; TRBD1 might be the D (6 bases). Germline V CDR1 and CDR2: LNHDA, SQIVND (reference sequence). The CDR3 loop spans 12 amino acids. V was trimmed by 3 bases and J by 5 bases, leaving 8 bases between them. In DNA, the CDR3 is TGTGCCAGTAGTATTGGACAGAACGAGCAGTACTTC. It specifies CASSIGQNEQYF.

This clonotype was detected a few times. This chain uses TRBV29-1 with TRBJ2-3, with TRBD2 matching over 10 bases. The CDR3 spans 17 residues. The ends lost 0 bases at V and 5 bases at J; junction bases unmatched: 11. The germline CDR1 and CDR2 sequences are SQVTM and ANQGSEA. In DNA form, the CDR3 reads TGCAGCGTTGAAGATTTCGCTAGCGGGAGTGGAGTAGATACGCAGTATTTT. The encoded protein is CSVEDFASGSGVDTQYF.

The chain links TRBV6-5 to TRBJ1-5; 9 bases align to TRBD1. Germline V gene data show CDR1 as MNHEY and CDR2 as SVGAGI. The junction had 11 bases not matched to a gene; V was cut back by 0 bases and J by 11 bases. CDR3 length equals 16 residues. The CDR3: CASSYSKTGGSRAQHF. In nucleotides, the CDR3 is TGTGCCAGCAGTTACTCGAAGACAGGGGGGAGTAGGGCCCAGCATTTT.

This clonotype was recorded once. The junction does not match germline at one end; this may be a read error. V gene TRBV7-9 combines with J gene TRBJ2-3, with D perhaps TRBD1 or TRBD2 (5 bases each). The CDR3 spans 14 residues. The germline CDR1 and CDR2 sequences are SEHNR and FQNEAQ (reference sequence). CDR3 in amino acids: CASSLEGTSDTQCF. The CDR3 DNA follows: TGTGCCAGCAGCTTAGAAGGGACCTCGGATACGCAGTGTTTT.